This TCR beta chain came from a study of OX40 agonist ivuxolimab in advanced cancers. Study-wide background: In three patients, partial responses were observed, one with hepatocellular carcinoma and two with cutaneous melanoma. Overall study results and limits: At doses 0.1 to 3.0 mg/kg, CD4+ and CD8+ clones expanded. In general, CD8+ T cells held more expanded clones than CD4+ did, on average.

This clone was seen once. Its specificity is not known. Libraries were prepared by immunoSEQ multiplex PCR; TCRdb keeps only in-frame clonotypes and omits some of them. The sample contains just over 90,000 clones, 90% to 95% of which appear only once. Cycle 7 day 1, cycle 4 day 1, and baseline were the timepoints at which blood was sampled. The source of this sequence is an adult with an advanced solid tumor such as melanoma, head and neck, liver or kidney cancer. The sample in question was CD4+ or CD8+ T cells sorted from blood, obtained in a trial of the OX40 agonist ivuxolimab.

CDR3 nucleotide sequence: TGTGCCAGCAGCTTAGAGTCCAGGGCCGAAGAGACCCAGTACTTC. Translation gives CASSLESRAEETQYF. V usage is TRBV11-2 and J usage is TRBJ2-5; tentative D call: TRBD1 (5 bases). CDR3 length equals 15 residues. CDR1 and CDR2 (germline): SGHAT, FQNNGV. V shed 0 bases and J shed 3 bases, with 11 bases lying between them.